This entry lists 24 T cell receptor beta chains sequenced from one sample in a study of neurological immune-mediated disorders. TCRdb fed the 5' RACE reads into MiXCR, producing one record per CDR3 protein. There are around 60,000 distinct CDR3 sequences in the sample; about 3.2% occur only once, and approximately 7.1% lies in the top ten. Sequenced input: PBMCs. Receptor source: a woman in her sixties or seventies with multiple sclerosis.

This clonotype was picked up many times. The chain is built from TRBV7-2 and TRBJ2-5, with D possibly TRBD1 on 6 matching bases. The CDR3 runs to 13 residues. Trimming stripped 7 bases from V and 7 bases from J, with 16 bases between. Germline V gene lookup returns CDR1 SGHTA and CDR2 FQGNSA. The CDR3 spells CASTLQGFRTQYF. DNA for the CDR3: TGTGCCAGCACTCTCCAGGGGTTTCGGACCCAGTACTTC.

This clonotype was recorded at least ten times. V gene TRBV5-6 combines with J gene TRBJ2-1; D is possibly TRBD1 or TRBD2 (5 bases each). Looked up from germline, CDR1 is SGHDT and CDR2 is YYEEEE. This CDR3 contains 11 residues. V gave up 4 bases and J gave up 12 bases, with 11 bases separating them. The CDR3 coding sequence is TGTGCCAGCAGCACCGGGACGCGGCAGTTCTTC. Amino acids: CASSTGTRQFF.

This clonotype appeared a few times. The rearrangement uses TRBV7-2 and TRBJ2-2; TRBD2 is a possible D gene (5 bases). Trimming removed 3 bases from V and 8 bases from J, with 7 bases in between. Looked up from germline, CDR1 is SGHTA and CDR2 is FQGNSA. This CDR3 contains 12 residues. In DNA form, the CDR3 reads TGTGCCAGCAGCTTTGAGGGTGGGGAGCTGTTTTTT. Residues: CASSFEGGELFF. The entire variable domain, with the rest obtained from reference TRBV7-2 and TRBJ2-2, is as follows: GAGVSQSPSNKVTEKGKDVELRCDPISGHTALYWYRQSLGQGLEFLIYFQGNSAPDKSGLPSDRFSAERTGGSVSTLTIQRTQQEDSAVYLCASSFEGGELFFGEGSRLTVL.

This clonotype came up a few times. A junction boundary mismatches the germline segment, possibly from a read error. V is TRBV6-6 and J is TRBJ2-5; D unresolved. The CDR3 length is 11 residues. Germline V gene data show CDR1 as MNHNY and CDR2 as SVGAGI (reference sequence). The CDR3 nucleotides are TGTGACAGCAGCCCCCAAGAGACCCAGTACTTC. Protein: CDSSPQETQYF.

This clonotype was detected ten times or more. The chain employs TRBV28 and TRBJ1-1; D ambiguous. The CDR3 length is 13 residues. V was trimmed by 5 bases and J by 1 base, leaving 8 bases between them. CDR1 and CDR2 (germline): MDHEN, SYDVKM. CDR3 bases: TGTGCCAGCAGTCCCCCGAAGAACACTGAAGCTTTCTTT. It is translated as CASSPPKNTEAFF.

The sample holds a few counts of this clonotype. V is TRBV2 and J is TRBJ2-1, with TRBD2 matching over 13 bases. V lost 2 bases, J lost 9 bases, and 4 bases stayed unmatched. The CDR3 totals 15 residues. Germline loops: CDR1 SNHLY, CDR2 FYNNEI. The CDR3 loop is CASSEHRLAGGEQFF. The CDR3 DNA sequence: TGTGCCAGCAGTGAACATAGACTAGCGGGAGGTGAGCAGTTCTTC.

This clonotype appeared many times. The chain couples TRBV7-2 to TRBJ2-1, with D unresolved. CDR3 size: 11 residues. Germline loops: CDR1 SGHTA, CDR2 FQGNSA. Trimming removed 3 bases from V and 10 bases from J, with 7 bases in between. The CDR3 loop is CASSLALEQFF. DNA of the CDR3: TGTGCCAGCAGCTTGGCCCTCGAGCAGTTCTTC. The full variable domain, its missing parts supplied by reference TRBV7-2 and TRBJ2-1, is GAGVSQSPSNKVTEKGKDVELRCDPISGHTALYWYRQSLGQGLEFLIYFQGNSAPDKSGLPSDRFSAERTGGSVSTLTIQRTQQEDSAVYLCASSLALEQFFGPGTRLTVL.

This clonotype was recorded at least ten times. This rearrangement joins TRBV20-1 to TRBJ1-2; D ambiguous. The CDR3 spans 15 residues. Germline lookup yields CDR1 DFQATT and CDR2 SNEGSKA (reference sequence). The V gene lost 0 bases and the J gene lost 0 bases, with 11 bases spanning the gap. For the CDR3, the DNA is TGCAGTGCTAGAGATTTGGTACAGCCTAACTATGGCTACACCTTC. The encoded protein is CSARDLVQPNYGYTF.

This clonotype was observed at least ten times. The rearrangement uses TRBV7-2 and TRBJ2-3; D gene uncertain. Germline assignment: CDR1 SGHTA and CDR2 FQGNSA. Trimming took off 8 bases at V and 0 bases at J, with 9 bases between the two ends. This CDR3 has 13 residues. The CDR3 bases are TGTGCCAGCCACAGTTCTAGCACAGATACGCAGTATTTT. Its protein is CASHSSSTDTQYF.

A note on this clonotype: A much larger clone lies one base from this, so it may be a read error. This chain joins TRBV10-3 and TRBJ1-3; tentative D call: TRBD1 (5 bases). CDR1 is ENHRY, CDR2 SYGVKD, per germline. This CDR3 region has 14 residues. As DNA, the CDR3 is TGTGCCATCACCCCGGGGGTTGGAGGAAAAACCATATATTTT. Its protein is CAITPGVGGKTIYF.

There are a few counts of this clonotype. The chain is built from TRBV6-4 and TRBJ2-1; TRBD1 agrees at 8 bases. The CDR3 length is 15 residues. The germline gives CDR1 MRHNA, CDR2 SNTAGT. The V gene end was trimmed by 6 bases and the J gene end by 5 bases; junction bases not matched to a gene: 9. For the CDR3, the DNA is TGTGCCAGCAGCCCTGGGACAGGCTTCCACAATGAGCAGTTCTTC. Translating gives CASSPGTGFHNEQFF.

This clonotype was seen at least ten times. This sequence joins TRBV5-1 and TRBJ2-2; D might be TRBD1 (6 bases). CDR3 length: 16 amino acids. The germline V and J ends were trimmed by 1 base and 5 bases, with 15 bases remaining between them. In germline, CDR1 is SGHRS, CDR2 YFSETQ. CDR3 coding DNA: TGCGCCAGCAGCTTGCGTTGGGGGCAGCCAACCGGGGAGCTGTTTTTT. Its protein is CASSLRWGQPTGELFF.

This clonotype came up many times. CDR3 in amino acids: CASSKFDRKGSGEQYF. The CDR3 DNA sequence: TGTGCCAGCAGCAAATTTGATCGCAAGGGCTCGGGCGAGCAGTACTTC. The chain carries TRBV21-1 and TRBJ2-7; the table's TRBD2 call for D was not verified on the DNA. TRBV21-1 is given as a pseudogene. This CDR3 is built from 16 residues.

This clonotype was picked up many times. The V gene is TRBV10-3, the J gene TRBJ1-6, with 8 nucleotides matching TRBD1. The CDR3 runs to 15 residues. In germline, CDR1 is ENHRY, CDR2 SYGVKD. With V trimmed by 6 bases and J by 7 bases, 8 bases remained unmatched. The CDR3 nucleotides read TGTGCCATCAGCAAGCAGACAGGGGACAATTCACCCCTCCACTTT. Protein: CAISKQTGDNSPLHF.

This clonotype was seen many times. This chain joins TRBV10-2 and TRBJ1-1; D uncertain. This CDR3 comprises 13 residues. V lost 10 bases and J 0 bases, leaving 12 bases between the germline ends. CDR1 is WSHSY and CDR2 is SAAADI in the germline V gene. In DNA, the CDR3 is TGCGCCACCGGACGGGAACTGAACACTGAAGCTTTCTTT. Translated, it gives CATGRELNTEAFF.

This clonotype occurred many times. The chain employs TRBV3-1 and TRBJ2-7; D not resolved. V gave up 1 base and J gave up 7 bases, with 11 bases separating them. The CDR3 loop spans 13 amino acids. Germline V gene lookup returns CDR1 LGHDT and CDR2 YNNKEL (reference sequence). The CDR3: CASSQVQSVEQYF. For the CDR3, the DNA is TGTGCCAGCAGCCAAGTTCAGTCTGTAGAGCAGTACTTC.

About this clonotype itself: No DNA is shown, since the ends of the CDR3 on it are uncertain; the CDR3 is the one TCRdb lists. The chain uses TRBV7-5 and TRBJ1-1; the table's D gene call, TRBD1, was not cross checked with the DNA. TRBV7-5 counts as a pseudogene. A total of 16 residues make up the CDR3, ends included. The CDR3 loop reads CISVPEAFAQGGEAFF.

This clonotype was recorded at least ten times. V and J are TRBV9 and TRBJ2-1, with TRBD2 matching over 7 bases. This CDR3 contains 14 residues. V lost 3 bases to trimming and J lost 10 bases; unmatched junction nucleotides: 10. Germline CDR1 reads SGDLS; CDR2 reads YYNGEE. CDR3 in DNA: TGTGCCAGCAGCGCCTCCTCTAGCGGTCCGGAGCAGTTCTTC. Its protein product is CASSASSSGPEQFF.

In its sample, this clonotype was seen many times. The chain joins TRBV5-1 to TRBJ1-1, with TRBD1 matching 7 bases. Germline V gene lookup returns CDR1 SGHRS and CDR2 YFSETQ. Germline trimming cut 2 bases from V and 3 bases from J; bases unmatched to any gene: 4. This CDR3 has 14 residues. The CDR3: CASSFDRAYTEAFF. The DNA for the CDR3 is TGCGCCAGCAGCTTTGACAGGGCTTACACTGAAGCTTTCTTT.

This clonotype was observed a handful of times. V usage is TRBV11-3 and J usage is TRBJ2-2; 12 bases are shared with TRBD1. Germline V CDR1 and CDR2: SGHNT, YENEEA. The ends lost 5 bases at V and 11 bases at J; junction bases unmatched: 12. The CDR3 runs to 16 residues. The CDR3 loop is CASSPRPGQGAGELFF. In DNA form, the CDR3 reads TGTGCCAGCAGCCCCCGCCCGGGACAGGGGGCTGGAGAGCTGTTTTTT.

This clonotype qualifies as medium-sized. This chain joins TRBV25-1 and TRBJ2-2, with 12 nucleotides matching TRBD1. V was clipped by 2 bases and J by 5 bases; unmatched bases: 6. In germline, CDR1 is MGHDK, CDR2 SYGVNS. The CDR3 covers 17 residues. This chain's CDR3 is CASSETPGQGATGELFF. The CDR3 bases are TGTGCCAGCAGTGAAACCCCGGGACAGGGGGCGACCGGGGAGCTGTTTTTT. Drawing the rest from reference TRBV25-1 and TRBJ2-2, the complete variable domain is EADIYQTPRYLVIGTGKKITLECSQTMGHDKMYWYQQDPGMELHLIHYSYGVNSTEKGDLSSESTVSRIRTEHFPLTLESARPSHTSQYLCASSETPGQGATGELFFGEGSRLTVL.

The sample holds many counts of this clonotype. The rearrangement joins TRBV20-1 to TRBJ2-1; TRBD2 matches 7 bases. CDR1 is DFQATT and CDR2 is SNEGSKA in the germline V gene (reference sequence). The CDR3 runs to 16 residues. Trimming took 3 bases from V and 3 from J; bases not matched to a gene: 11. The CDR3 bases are TGCAGTGCTAGGCCGTATGGAGCGGGGATCTACAATGAGCAGTTCTTC. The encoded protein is CSARPYGAGIYNEQFF.

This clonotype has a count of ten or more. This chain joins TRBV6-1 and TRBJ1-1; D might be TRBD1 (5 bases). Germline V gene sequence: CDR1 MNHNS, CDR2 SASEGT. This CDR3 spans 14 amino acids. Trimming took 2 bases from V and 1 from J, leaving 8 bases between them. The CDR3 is CASSERGPNTEAFF. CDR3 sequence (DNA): TGTGCCAGCAGTGAACGGGGCCCGAACACTGAAGCTTTCTTT.

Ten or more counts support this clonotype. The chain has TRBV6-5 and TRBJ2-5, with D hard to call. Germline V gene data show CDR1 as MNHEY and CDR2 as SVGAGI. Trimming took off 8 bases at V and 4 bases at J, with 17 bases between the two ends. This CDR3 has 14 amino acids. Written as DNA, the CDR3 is TGTGCCAGCCGCCCAGAGTGGAAGGGAGAGACCCAGTACTTC. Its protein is CASRPEWKGETQYF.